Presented here are 27 T cell receptor beta chains from one specimen sequenced in a study of shared clonotypes between healthy human individuals. Assay used: immunoSEQ multiplex PCR; TCRdb lists only in-frame clones, some missing. The sample includes about 600,000 clones, around 97% of them seen just once. Sequenced material: naive CD4+ T cells sorted from blood. Subset described: CD45RA+ positively selected. Receptors originate from a woman in her thirties in good health.

This chain connects TRBV5-1 to TRBJ1-1; 7 nucleotides align to TRBD1. From germline, CDR1 is SGHRS and CDR2 YFSETQ. The trim removed 3 bases at V and 3 bases at J, leaving 5 bases unmatched. The CDR3 has 14 amino acids. The CDR3 bases are TGCGCCAGCAGCTGGGGACAGAGAGACACTGAAGCTTTCTTT. This encodes CASSWGQRDTEAFF.

J is TRBJ2-7 and V is TRBV5-4, with 10 bases aligning to TRBD2. V dropped 9 bases and J dropped 3; count of bases not matched to a gene: 18. The CDR3 is 17 amino acids. In germline, CDR1 is SGHNT, CDR2 YYREEE (reference sequence). The CDR3 sequence is CATHYGGAGGVLYEQYF. In nucleotides, the CDR3 is TGTGCCACCCATTACGGGGGAGCGGGAGGGGTCCTCTACGAGCAGTACTTC.

The CDR3 region is CASTTWLRSGANVLTF. The DNA of the CDR3 is TGTGCCAGCACTACGTGGTTGAGGTCTGGGGCCAACGTCCTGACTTTC. The chain is built from TRBV27 and TRBJ2-6; no clear D gene. Germline values: CDR1 MNHEY, CDR2 SMNVEV (reference sequence). Trimming left V 7 bases short and J 1 base short, with 14 bases between. The CDR3 is made up of 16 amino acids. Combining the CDR3 with reference TRBV27 and TRBJ2-6 gives the whole variable domain EAQVTQNPRYLITVTGKKLTVTCSQNMNHEYMSWYRQDPGLGLRQIYYSMNVEVTDKGDVPEGYKVSRKEKRNFPLILESPSPNQTSLYFCASTTWLRSGANVLTFGAGSRLTVL.

This rearrangement joins TRBV5-8 to TRBJ1-2; D might be TRBD1 (5 bases). The germline V and J ends were trimmed by 2 bases and 2 bases, with 13 bases remaining between them. Germline V CDR1 and CDR2: SGHTS, YDEGEE. This CDR3 comprises 15 residues. CDR3 in amino acids: CASSFRGGVNYGYTF. In nucleotides, the CDR3 is TGTGCCAGCAGCTTCCGAGGAGGGGTGAACTATGGCTACACCTTC.

The CDR3 spells CASSYGLAGGNEQFF. The CDR3 DNA follows: TGTGCCAGCAGTTACGGACTAGCGGGAGGGAATGAGCAGTTCTTC. The genes are TRBV7-9 and TRBJ2-1, with TRBD2 matching over 15 bases. The germline V gene has CDR1 SEHNR and CDR2 FQNEAQ (reference sequence). V was clipped by 6 bases and J by 7 bases; unmatched bases: 4. This CDR3 is built from 15 residues.

This chain connects TRBV6-1 to TRBJ2-1; 7 positions agree with TRBD2. CDR1 and CDR2 (germline): MNHNS, SASEGT. The V segment lost 3 bases and the J segment 7 bases; nucleotides outside the gene matches: 9. CDR3 size: 15 residues. CDR3 amino acids: CASSDPGLVNNEQFF. The CDR3 nucleotides are TGTGCCAGCAGTGATCCCGGACTAGTAAATAATGAGCAGTTCTTC.

The chain couples TRBV5-4 to TRBJ2-7; 7 bases are shared with TRBD1. Germline V gene data show CDR1 as SGHNT and CDR2 as YYREEE (reference sequence). The ends lost 4 bases at V and 3 bases at J; junction bases unmatched: 4. This CDR3 contains 13 residues. CDR3 sequence reads: CASSNGQVYEQYF. The CDR3 region has the DNA TGTGCCAGCAGCAACGGACAGGTCTACGAGCAGTACTTC.

This chain uses TRBV5-8 with TRBJ2-1; possible D gene TRBD1, 5 bases. Trimming pared 0 bases from V and 0 bases from J, leaving 7 bases between. Germline CDR1 reads SGHTS; CDR2 reads YDEGEE. The CDR3 is made up of 15 amino acids. Written as DNA, the CDR3 is TGTGCCAGCAGCTTGGAGGGGTTCTCCTACAATGAGCAGTTCTTC. Its protein is CASSLEGFSYNEQFF.

The chain uses TRBV7-9 and TRBJ2-5; D not resolved. CDR3 length: 16 amino acids. V gave up 2 bases and J gave up 0 bases, with 13 bases separating them. Germline CDR1 is SEHNR and CDR2 is FQNEAQ (reference sequence). The chain's CDR3 is CASSLSATTDQETQYF. The CDR3 DNA sequence: TGTGCCAGCAGCTTATCGGCAACGACGGACCAAGAGACCCAGTACTTC.

The chain couples TRBV6-4 to TRBJ1-5, with D unresolved. The CDR3 totals 16 residues. The ends were cut back, 0 bases at V and 0 bases at J, with 9 bases in the middle. CDR1 and CDR2 (germline): MRHNA, SNTAGT. CDR3 residues: CASSDSTPYSNQPQHF. The CDR3 nucleotides read TGTGCCAGCAGTGACTCAACACCTTATAGCAATCAGCCCCAGCATTTT.

CDR3 region: CASSFMDENTEAFF. CDR3 DNA: TGCGCCAGCAGCTTCATGGACGAGAACACTGAAGCTTTCTTT. The chain couples TRBV5-1 to TRBJ1-1; no firm D call. The CDR3 loop spans 14 amino acids. V was pared by 2 bases and J by 1 base, with 9 bases between. In germline, CDR1 is SGHRS, CDR2 YFSETQ.

This chain links TRBV28 with TRBJ1-4; the D gene is possibly TRBD1 (5 bases). The CDR3 covers 16 residues. Germline V lookup: CDR1 MDHEN, CDR2 SYDVKM. Trimming stripped 2 bases from V and 8 bases from J, with 18 bases between. DNA of the CDR3: TGTGCCAGCAGTTTAAATTGGGGGACGCTAGGCGAAAAACTGTTTTTT. It translates to CASSLNWGTLGEKLFF.

This chain links TRBV18 with TRBJ2-7, with D perhaps TRBD1 (5 bases). Trimming pared 5 bases from V and 2 bases from J, leaving 7 bases between. Germline loops: CDR1 KGHSH, CDR2 LQKENI. There are 12 residues in the CDR3. For the CDR3, the DNA is TGTGCCAGCTCATTACAGGCCTACGAGCAGTACTTC. It translates to CASSLQAYEQYF.

V is TRBV28 and J is TRBJ1-5, with TRBD1 matching over 7 bases. This CDR3 region has 15 residues. Germline CDR1 MDHEN, CDR2 SYDVKM. V dropped 7 bases and J dropped 5; count of bases not matched to a gene: 11. The CDR3 is CASNGGGDGYQPQHF. The DNA of the CDR3 is TGTGCCAGCAACGGAGGGGGCGACGGATATCAGCCCCAGCATTTT.

V is TRBV29-1 and J is TRBJ1-1; D is unresolved. V lost 7 bases and J 1 base, leaving 13 bases between the germline ends. The CDR3 consists of 13 residues. Germline lookup yields CDR1 SQVTM and CDR2 ANQGSEA. The CDR3 DNA sequence: TGCAGCGACACTTTGGGAGGGAACACTGAAGCTTTCTTT. Amino acids: CSDTLGGNTEAFF.

The chain employs TRBV7-9 and TRBJ1-2; the D gene is possibly TRBD1 (6 bases). CDR3 length: 17 amino acids. Trimming removed 2 bases from V and 4 bases from J, with 20 bases in between. Germline CDR1 and CDR2: SEHNR and FQNEAQ (reference sequence). This chain's CDR3 is CASSLPIQGMGSYGYTF. The DNA of the CDR3 is TGTGCCAGCAGCTTACCCATACAGGGAATGGGCTCCTATGGCTACACCTTC.

This sequence joins TRBV9 and TRBJ1-4; D may be TRBD1 (6 bases). The CDR3 runs to 16 residues. Looked up from germline, CDR1 is SGDLS and CDR2 is YYNGEE. Trimming left V 0 bases short and J 3 bases short, with 12 bases between. The CDR3 loop is CASSVGQAFPNEKLFF. In DNA, the CDR3 is TGTGCCAGCAGCGTAGGACAGGCCTTTCCTAATGAAAAACTGTTTTTT.

The CDR3 loop is CASRDRGTYEQYF. The CDR3 nucleotides are TGTGCCAGTAGGGACAGGGGAACCTACGAGCAGTACTTC. V and J are TRBV28 and TRBJ2-5; 10 nucleotides line up with TRBD1. The DNA end favors TRBJ2-7, so the J call may be wrong. The germline gives CDR1 MDHEN, CDR2 SYDVKM. The length of the CDR3 is 13 residues.

The chain uses TRBV6-5 and TRBJ1-5, with unresolved D. V was cut by 0 bases and J by 3 bases, with 9 bases left in between. The CDR3 has 15 amino acids. Germline CDR1 MNHEY, CDR2 SVGAGI. The DNA of the CDR3 is TGTGCCAGCAGTTACTCGCGACAATTCAATCAGCCCCAGCATTTT. This encodes CASSYSRQFNQPQHF.

This clone has just a few counts. The rearrangement joins TRBV2 to TRBJ1-1; a weak D match, TRBD1 (6 bases). CDR3 length equals 14 residues. Germline assignment: CDR1 SNHLY and CDR2 FYNNEI. Trimming took 4 bases from V and 6 from J, leaving 15 bases between them. In nucleotides, the CDR3 is TGTGCCAGCAGTGGAGTACAGGGAAGGGCTGAAGCTTTCTTT. This sequence encodes CASSGVQGRAEAFF.

CDR3 amino acids: CASSVGQARGYTF. CDR3 nucleotides: TGTGCCAGCAGCGTAGGTCAGGCTCGGGGCTACACCTTC. This chain connects TRBV9 to TRBJ1-2; no definite D call. This CDR3 is 13 amino acids long. The germline gives CDR1 SGDLS, CDR2 YYNGEE. With 0 bases removed from V and 8 bases from J, the gap between germline ends came to 11 bases.

This sequence joins TRBV6-5 and TRBJ2-7; D gene ambiguous. V was trimmed by 0 bases and J by 3 bases, leaving 6 bases between them. Germline V gene sequence: CDR1 MNHEY, CDR2 SVGAGI. The CDR3 spans 13 residues. In DNA form, the CDR3 reads TGTGCCAGCAGTTACTCAGGAAACTACGAGCAGTACTTC. It encodes CASSYSGNYEQYF.

The rearrangement links TRBV11-2 to TRBJ2-7, with D unresolved. Germline V CDR1 and CDR2: SGHAT, FQNNGV. This CDR3 comprises 13 residues. Trimming shortened V by 1 base and J by 5 bases, and 9 bases separated the two germline ends. In DNA form, the CDR3 reads TGTGCCAGCAGCTTAGCTCCATTTGACGAGCAGTACTTC. Translation gives CASSLAPFDEQYF.

V is TRBV20-1 and J is TRBJ1-2; D is unresolved. The CDR3 has 11 amino acids. Per germline, CDR1 DFQATT and CDR2 SNEGSKA (reference sequence). Trimming pared 3 bases from V and 8 bases from J, leaving 10 bases between. The DNA of the CDR3 is TGCAGTGCTAGGTTCTCGCACGGCTACACCTTC. Translated: CSARFSHGYTF.

This chain connects TRBV7-2 to TRBJ2-7; D perhaps matches TRBD1 (5 bases). The ends were cut back, 2 bases at V and 5 bases at J, with 13 bases in the middle. The CDR3 contains 14 residues. CDR1 is SGHTA and CDR2 is FQGNSA in the germline V gene. As DNA, the CDR3 is TGTGCCAGCAGCTTAAGTCCAGGGTTGAACGAGCAGTACTTC. It encodes CASSLSPGLNEQYF.

This chain uses TRBV7-9 with TRBJ1-4; D not certain. This CDR3 region has 12 residues. Germline assignment: CDR1 SEHNR and CDR2 FQNEAQ (reference sequence). V shed 4 bases and J shed 8 bases, with 8 bases lying between them. The DNA of the CDR3 is TGTGCCAGCAGCTCCTCCTCGGAAAAACTGTTTTTT. It encodes CASSSSSEKLFF.

The chain combines TRBV6-1 with TRBJ1-5; no clear D. This CDR3 region has 16 residues. V was cut by 4 bases and J by 0 bases, with 13 bases left in between. Germline V gene lookup returns CDR1 MNHNS and CDR2 SASEGT. The CDR3 is CASSVGQPYSNQPQHF. CDR3 coding DNA: TGTGCCAGCAGTGTCGGCCAGCCATATAGCAATCAGCCCCAGCATTTT.